This TCR beta chain was recorded in a study of T cells expressing NK-cell markers. Study information: Seven HCMV-seropositive donors and one seronegative donor made up the eight sequenced donors. Broader study findings: The CD3+CD56-NKG2C+ fraction of a few donors was also led by these clonotypes.

Scientists made TCR beta cDNA using 5'RACE template switching with UMIs. After re-calling the 5' RACE reads, TCRdb lists one entry per CDR3 protein, DNA absent. The listing contains about 380,000 distinct CDR3 sequences. Points on this clonotype: Its target is unknown.

The CDR3 is made up of 15 amino acids. Germline V gene data show CDR1 as SGHRS and CDR2 as YFSETQ. The chain employs TRBV5-1 and TRBJ2-2; TCRdb's D gene call, TRBD1, goes unchecked for lack of DNA. This TCR derives from a man aged 18-75 years in good health. The sequencing input was blood T cells: a sorted CD56 or NKG2C T cell subset, CD4+ or CD8+ T cells, or bulk PBMC T cells (not recorded which). CDR3 protein: CASSTKTGTTGELFF.